This paragraph covers one TCR beta chain sequence. What it binds is unknown. The data derive from a study of T cell responses to AZD1222 COVID-19 vaccine. Study results and limitations: Donors were mostly white British, more females; clonal diversity possibly underestimated. Regions 160-218 and 743-854 dominated among vaccine-associated CD4 TCRs spanning spike. Spike-specific TCR repertoires showed rising breadth and depth after two AZD1222 doses. Just 5 to 7 people given AZD1222 tested seropositive at baseline.

Repertoires were generated with immunoSEQ multiplex PCR, while TCRdb's copy carries only in-frame clones and drops some. The repertoire holds tens of thousands of clones, with 80% to 90% as singletons. Germline V gene sequence: CDR1 SQVTM, CDR2 ANQGSEA. The CDR3 is 17 residues long. With V trimmed by 3 bases and J by 0 bases, 10 bases remained unmatched. The source of this sequence is an adult who received the AZD1222 COVID-19 vaccine. This rearrangement joins TRBV29-1 to TRBJ2-1; 8 nucleotides align to TRBD2. The material sequenced was peripheral blood, taken 28 days after the second AZD1222 dose. The DNA for the CDR3 is TGCAGCGTTGAGTTAGCGGGAACCTTTTACTCCTACAATGAGCAGTTCTTC. Translated, it gives CSVELAGTFYSYNEQFF.